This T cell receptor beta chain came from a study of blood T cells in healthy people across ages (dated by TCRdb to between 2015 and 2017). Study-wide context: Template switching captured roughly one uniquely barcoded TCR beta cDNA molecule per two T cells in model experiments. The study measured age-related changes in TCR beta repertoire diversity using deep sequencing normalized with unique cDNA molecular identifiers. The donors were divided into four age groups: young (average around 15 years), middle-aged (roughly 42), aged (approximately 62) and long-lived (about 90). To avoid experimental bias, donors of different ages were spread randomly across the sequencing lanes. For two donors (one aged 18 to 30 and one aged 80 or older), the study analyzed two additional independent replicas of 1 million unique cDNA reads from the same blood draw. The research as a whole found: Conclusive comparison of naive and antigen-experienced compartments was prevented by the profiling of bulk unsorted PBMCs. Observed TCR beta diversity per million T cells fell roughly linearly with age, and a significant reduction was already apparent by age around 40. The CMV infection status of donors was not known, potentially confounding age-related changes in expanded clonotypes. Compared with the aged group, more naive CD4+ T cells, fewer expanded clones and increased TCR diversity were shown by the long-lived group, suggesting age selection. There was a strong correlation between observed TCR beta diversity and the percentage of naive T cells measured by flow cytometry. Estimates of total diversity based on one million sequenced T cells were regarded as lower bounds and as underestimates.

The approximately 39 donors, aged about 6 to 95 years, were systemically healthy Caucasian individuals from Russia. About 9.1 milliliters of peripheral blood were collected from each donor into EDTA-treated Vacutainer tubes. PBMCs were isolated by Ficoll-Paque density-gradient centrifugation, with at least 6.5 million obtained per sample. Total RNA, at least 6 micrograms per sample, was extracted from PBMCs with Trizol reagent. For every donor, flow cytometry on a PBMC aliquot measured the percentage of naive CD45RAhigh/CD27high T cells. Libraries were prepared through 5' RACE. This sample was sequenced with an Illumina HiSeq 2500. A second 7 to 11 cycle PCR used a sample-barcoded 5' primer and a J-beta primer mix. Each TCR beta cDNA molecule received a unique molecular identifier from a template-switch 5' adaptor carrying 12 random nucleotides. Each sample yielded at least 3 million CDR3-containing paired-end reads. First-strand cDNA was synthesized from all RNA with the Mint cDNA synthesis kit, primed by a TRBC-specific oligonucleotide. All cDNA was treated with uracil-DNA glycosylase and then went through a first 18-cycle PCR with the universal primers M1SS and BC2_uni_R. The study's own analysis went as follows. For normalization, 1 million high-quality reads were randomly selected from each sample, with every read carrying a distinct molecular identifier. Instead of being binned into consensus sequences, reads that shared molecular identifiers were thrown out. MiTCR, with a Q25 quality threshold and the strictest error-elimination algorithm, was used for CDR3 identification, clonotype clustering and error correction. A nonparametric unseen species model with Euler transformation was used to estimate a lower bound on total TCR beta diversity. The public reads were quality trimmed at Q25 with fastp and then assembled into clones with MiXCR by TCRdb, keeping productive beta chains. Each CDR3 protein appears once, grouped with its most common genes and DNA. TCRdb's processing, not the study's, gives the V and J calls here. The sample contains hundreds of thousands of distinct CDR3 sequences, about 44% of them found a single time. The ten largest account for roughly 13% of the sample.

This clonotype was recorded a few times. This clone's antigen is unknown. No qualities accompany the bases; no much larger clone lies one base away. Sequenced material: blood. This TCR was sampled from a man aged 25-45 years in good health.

The DNA is TGTGCCAGCTCACAGACAGGGAATCTGATGGATTCACCCCTCCACTTT. The encoded protein is CASSQTGNLMDSPLHF. The chain uses TRBV18 and TRBJ1-6, and TRBD1 aligns with 7 junction nucleotides. For CDR1 and CDR2, the germline V gene lists KGHSH and LQKENI. The CDR3 numbers 16 residues from cysteine through phenylalanine. Only CDR3 DNA remains: 48 bases, in frame from the first base. V loses 4 bases at its end and J loses 8 bases; junction bases beyond the gene matches: 11.